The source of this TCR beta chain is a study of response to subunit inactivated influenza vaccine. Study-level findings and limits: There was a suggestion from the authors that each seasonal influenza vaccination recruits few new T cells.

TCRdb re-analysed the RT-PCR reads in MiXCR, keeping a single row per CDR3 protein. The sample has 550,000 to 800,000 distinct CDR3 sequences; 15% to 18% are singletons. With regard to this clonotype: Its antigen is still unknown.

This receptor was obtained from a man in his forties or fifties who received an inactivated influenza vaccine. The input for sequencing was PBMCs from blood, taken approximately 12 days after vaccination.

The CDR3 bases are TGTGCCAGCAGCCAAGACCCAGGGGGGAACTACGAGCAGTACTTC. This sequence encodes CASSQDPGGNYEQYF. The genes are TRBV4-2 and TRBJ2-7, with D perhaps matching TRBD1 (7 bases). From germline, CDR1 is LGHNA and CDR2 YNFKEQ. There are 15 residues in the CDR3. Trimming shortened V by 0 bases and J by 3 bases, and 12 bases separated the two germline ends.